This T cell receptor beta chain was sequenced during a study of CD8 T cells in ankylosing spondylitis. This clonotype was observed a handful of times. The V segment lost 8 bases and the J segment 4 bases; nucleotides outside the gene matches: 8. The CDR3 consists of 14 residues. Using its own MiXCR run on the 5' RACE reads, TCRdb lists one record per CDR3 protein. The data hold over 60,000 distinct CDR3 sequences, with about 5.4% observed a single time. What was sequenced was blood, either unsorted or a sorted T cell fraction (not recorded which). The chain is built from TRBV12-3 or TRBV12-4 and TRBJ2-7, with 10 bases identical to TRBD2. The TCR was taken from a male donor with ankylosing spondylitis or in good health (not recorded which). The CDR3 DNA sequence: TGTGCCAGCGCCGAGGCTAGCGGGGGTTACGAGCAGTACTTC. Its protein product is CASAEASGGYEQYF.